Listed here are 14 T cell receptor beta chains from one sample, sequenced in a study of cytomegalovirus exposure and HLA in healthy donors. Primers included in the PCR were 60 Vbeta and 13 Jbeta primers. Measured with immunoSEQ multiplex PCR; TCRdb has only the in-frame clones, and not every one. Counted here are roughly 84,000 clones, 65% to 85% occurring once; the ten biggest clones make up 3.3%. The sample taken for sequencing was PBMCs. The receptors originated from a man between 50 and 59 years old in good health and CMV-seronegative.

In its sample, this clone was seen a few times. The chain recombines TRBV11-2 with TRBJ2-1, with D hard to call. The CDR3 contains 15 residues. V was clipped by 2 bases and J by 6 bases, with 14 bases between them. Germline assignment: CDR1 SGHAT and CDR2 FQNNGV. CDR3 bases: TGTGCCAGCAGCTTACTGGGTCGCGGTCCCAATGAGCAGTTCTTC. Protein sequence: CASSLLGRGPNEQFF.

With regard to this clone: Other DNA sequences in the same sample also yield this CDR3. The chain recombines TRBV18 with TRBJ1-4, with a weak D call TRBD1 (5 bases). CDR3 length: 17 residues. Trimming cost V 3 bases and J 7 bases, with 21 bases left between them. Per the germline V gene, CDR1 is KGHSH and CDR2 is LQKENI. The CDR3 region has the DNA TGTGCCAGCTCACCCGGGACGGGCGAGACCGGGGGTGAAAAACTGTTTTTT. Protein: CASSPGTGETGGEKLFF.

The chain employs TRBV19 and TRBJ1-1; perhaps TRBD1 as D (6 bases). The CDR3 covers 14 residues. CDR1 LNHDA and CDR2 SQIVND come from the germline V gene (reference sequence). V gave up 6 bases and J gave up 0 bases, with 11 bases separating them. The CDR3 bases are TGTGCCAGTAGAGCTGACAGGATGAACACTGAAGCTTTCTTT. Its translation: CASRADRMNTEAFF.

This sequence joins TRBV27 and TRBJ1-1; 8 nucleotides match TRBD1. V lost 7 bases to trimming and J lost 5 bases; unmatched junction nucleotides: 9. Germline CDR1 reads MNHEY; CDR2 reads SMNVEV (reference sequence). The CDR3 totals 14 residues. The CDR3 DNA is TGTGCCAGCAAGATTACAGGGGGGCGTACTGAAGCTTTCTTT. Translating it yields CASKITGGRTEAFF.

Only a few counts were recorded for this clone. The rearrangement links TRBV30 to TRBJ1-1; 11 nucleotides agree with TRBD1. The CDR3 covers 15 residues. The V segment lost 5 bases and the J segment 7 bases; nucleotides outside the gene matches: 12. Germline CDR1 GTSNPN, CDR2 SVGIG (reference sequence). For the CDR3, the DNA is TGTGCCTGGGTTTCAGGACAGGGGGCGAGAGGTGAAGCTTTCTTT. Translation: CAWVSGQGARGEAFF.

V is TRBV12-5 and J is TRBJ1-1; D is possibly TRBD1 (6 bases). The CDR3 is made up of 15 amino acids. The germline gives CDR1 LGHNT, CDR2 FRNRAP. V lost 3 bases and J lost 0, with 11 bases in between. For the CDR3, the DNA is TGTGCTAGTGGTTTACAGGGACGGATGAACACTGAAGCTTTCTTT. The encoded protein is CASGLQGRMNTEAFF.

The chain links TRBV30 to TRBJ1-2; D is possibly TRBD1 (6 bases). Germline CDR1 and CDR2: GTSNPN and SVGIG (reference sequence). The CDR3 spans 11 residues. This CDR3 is CASDRGYGYTF. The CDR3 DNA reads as TGTGCTTCGGACAGAGGCTATGGCTACACCTTC.

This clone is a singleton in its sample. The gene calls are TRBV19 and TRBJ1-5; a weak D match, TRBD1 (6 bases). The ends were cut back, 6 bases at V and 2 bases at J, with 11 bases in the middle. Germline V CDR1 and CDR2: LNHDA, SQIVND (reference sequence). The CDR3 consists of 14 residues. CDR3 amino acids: CASSGGPGNQPQHF. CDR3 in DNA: TGTGCCAGTAGCGGGGGGCCGGGCAATCAGCCCCAGCATTTT.

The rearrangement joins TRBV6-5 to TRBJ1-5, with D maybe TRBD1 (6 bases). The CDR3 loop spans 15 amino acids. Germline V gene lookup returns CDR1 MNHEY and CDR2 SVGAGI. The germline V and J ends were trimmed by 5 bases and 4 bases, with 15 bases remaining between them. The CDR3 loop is CASSVSGTTNQPQHF. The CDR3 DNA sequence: TGTGCCAGCAGTGTGTCCGGGACAACAAATCAGCCCCAGCATTTT.

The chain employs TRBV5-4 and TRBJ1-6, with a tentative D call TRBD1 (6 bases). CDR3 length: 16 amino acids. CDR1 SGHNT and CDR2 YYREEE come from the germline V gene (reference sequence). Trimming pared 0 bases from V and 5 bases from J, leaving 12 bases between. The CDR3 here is CASSLAGGGNNSPLHF. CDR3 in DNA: TGTGCCAGCAGCTTGGCCGGGGGGGGCAATAATTCACCCCTCCACTTT.

In nucleotides, the CDR3 is TGTGCCAGCAGCCGGGGACAGGGGGGCACCGGGGAGCTGTTTTTT. Translating it yields CASSRGQGGTGELFF. This rearrangement joins TRBV9 to TRBJ2-2, with 11 bases that match TRBD1. With V trimmed by 4 bases and J by 4 bases, 3 bases remained unmatched. Germline CDR1 SGDLS, CDR2 YYNGEE. There are 15 residues in the CDR3.

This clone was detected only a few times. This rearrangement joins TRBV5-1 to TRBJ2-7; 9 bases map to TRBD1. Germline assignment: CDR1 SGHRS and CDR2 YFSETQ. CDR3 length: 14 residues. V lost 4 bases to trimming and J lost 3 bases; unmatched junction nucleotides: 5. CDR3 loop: CASSKSTGGYEQYF. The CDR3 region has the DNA TGCGCCAGCAGCAAATCGACAGGGGGCTACGAGCAGTACTTC.

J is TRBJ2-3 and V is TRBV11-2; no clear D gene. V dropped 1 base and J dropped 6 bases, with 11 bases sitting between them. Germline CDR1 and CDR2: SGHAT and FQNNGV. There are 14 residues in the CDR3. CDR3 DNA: TGTGCCAGCAGCTTAGGGCCCACCAGGGATACGCAGTATTTT. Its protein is CASSLGPTRDTQYF.

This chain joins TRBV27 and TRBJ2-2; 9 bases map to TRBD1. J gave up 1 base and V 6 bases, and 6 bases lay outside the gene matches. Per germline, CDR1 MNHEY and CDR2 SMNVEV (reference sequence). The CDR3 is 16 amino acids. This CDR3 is CASRPRTGVNTGELFF. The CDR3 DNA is TGTGCCAGCAGACCGAGGACAGGGGTGAACACCGGGGAGCTGTTTTTT.